The 18 T cell receptor beta chains listed next were all sequenced from one sample in a study of Ad26.COV2.S vaccination and SARS-CoV-2 variants. Treatment meaning: around 19 received Ad26.COV2.S at low or high dose, single or two shots; roughly five received placebo; per-sample allocation not given. Sampling occurred on day 63 after the first vaccine or placebo injection. Method: immunoSEQ multiplex PCR; TCRdb's copy keeps in-frame clones and lacks some. This sample has 450,000 to 550,000 clones, with 89% found just once. The source material was peripheral blood, sampled in a trial of Ad26.COV2.S vaccine versus placebo. Source of these receptors: a person aged 18 to 59 who received the Ad26.COV2.S COVID-19 vaccine or a placebo.

The J gene is TRBJ1-1, the V gene TRBV19; D unclear. Germline CDR1 and CDR2: LNHDA and SQIVND (reference sequence). The CDR3 spans 13 residues. V was shortened by 1 base and J by 1 base, with 4 bases between the two germline ends. The CDR3 DNA follows: TGTGCCAGTAGTATAGGGGCGAACACTGAAGCTTTCTTT. This sequence encodes CASSIGANTEAFF.

The V call is TRBV19, the J call TRBJ1-1; D is uncertain. The CDR3 runs to 13 residues. Germline CDR1 reads LNHDA; CDR2 reads SQIVND (reference sequence). The germline V and J ends were trimmed by 5 bases and 1 base, with 8 bases remaining between them. CDR3 DNA sequence: TGTGCCAGTAGTCTTCCCCCGAACACTGAAGCTTTCTTT. It specifies CASSLPPNTEAFF.

The CDR3 DNA reads TGTGCCAGCCTCCACGGGGCCGAAGCTTTCTTT. This encodes CASLHGAEAFF. This chain joins TRBV27 and TRBJ1-1, with D perhaps TRBD1 (5 bases). CDR3 length equals 11 residues. V dropped 8 bases and J dropped 8 bases, with 12 bases sitting between them. Germline V CDR1 and CDR2: MNHEY, SMNVEV (reference sequence).

Remarks on this clone: The same CDR3 also results from other DNA sequences found in this sample. The chain joins TRBV7-3 to TRBJ2-7, with TRBD1 as a possible D gene (6 bases). Looked up from germline, CDR1 is SGHTA and CDR2 is FQGTGA. This CDR3 contains 14 residues. The V end was cut by 0 bases, the J end by 1 base, with 7 bases between. CDR3 coding DNA: TGTGCCAGCAGCTTAACAGGGGGATCCTACGAGCAGTACTTC. Amino acid sequence: CASSLTGGSYEQYF.

Only one count was recorded for this clone. The CDR3 spells CASSQQPPSNEQYF. CDR3 DNA sequence: TGCGCCAGCAGCCAACAGCCTCCTTCGAACGAGCAGTACTTC. The rearrangement links TRBV4-1 to TRBJ2-7; D remains ambiguous. The CDR3 has 14 amino acids. CDR1 and CDR2 from the germline V gene are MGHRA and YSYEKL. Trimming took off 2 bases at V and 5 bases at J, with 13 bases between the two ends.

The chain has TRBV5-1 and TRBJ1-1; a weak D match, TRBD1 (6 bases). The CDR3 is 14 amino acids. Trimming removed 4 bases from V and 0 bases from J, with 10 bases in between. Germline-derived CDR1 and CDR2 are SGHRS and YFSETQ. CDR3 sequence: CASSRDTLNTEAFF. The CDR3 coding sequence is TGCGCCAGCAGCCGGGACACATTGAACACTGAAGCTTTCTTT.

Turning to this clone: Being one base from a much bigger clone, this may be a read error. The sample has other DNA sequences that encode this CDR3 too. V is TRBV28 and J is TRBJ1-5, with TRBD1 as a possible D gene (5 bases). Germline V gene sequence: CDR1 MDHEN, CDR2 SYDVKM. The CDR3 covers 13 residues. V gave up 6 bases and J gave up 1 base, with 7 bases separating them. The CDR3 coding sequence is TGTGCCAGCAGCCGGGACAGCAATCAGCCCCAGCATTTT. It encodes CASSRDSNQPQHF.

This sequence joins TRBV19 and TRBJ2-7; TRBD1 matches 9 bases. The V gene end was trimmed by 3 bases and the J gene end by 3 bases; junction bases not matched to a gene: 9. Looked up from germline, CDR1 is LNHDA and CDR2 is SQIVND (reference sequence). The CDR3 is 16 amino acids. CDR3 sequence: CASSMGTGPSSYEQYF. CDR3 DNA: TGTGCCAGTAGTATGGGGACAGGGCCTAGCAGCTACGAGCAGTACTTC.

This clone was found once. The chain combines TRBV27 with TRBJ1-4; 7 nucleotides match TRBD1. This CDR3 has 14 amino acids. The germline V gene encodes CDR1 MNHEY and CDR2 SMNVEV (reference sequence). V dropped 5 bases and J dropped 4; count of bases not matched to a gene: 4. Here the CDR3 DNA reads TGTGCCAGCAGTGAGGGACAGAATAATGAAAAACTGTTTTTT. This codes for CASSEGQNNEKLFF. Combining the CDR3 with reference TRBV27 and TRBJ1-4 gives the whole variable domain EAQVTQNPRYLITVTGKKLTVTCSQNMNHEYMSWYRQDPGLGLRQIYYSMNVEVTDKGDVPEGYKVSRKEKRNFPLILESPSPNQTSLYFCASSEGQNNEKLFFGSGTQLSVL.

V gene TRBV19 combines with J gene TRBJ2-7; D tentatively reads TRBD1 or TRBD2 (5 bases each). Looked up from germline, CDR1 is LNHDA and CDR2 is SQIVND (reference sequence). This CDR3 comprises 15 residues. V lost 8 bases, J lost 1 base, and 18 bases lay in between. This CDR3 is CASHPGDAGSYEQYF. DNA for the CDR3: TGTGCCAGTCACCCCGGGGACGCAGGATCCTACGAGCAGTACTTC.

The chain carries TRBV28 and TRBJ1-3; tentative D call: TRBD1 (6 bases). The germline V gene encodes CDR1 MDHEN and CDR2 SYDVKM. The CDR3 consists of 15 residues. The V and J ends lost 6 bases and 4 bases respectively, with 16 bases between them. The CDR3 region is CASSPGGGLGNTIYF. The CDR3 DNA sequence: TGTGCCAGCAGCCCCGGGGGGGGCTTGGGAAACACCATATATTTT.

V gene TRBV28 combines with J gene TRBJ2-7, with D possibly TRBD1 on 6 matching bases. The CDR3 covers 16 residues. CDR1 and CDR2 from the germline V gene are MDHEN and SYDVKM. The V and J ends lost 7 bases and 2 bases respectively, with 21 bases between them. CDR3 protein: CASTSSDRILPYEQYF. The CDR3, as DNA: TGTGCCAGCACCTCCTCAGACAGGATTCTTCCCTACGAGCAGTACTTC.

This clone was detected a few times. This chain joins TRBV7-2 and TRBJ1-3; unclear D gene. The CDR3 runs to 14 residues. CDR1 SGHTA and CDR2 FQGNSA come from the germline V gene. V was pared by 5 bases and J by 2 bases, with 10 bases between. Written as DNA, the CDR3 is TGTGCCAGCAGCCCTCAATGGGCTGGAAACACCATATATTTT. As protein: CASSPQWAGNTIYF.

This clone appeared a single time. V and J are TRBV11-2 and TRBJ1-2, with TRBD1 as a possible D gene (6 bases). The CDR3 covers 16 residues. The V gene lost 5 bases and the J gene lost 3 bases, with 19 bases spanning the gap. Germline V gene data show CDR1 as SGHAT and CDR2 as FQNNGV. Here the CDR3 DNA reads TGTGCCAGCAGCGCCATTCGGGGGGCAGGGCACTATGGCTACACCTTC. Amino acids: CASSAIRGAGHYGYTF.

V and J are TRBV7-9 and TRBJ2-2; D gene uncertain. Germline CDR1 SEHNR, CDR2 FQNEAQ (reference sequence). CDR3 length: 15 residues. V lost 1 base and J lost 2, with 8 bases in between. The CDR3 region has the DNA TGTGCCAGCAGCTTAGTCGGGTCCAACACCGGGGAGCTGTTTTTT. Residues: CASSLVGSNTGELFF.

This clone was recorded only once. The rearrangement links TRBV30 to TRBJ1-2, with no clear D. V was pared by 1 base and J by 5 bases, with 8 bases between. The germline CDR1 and CDR2 sequences are GTSNPN and SVGIG (reference sequence). The CDR3 consists of 12 residues. CDR3 sequence: CAWSELGYGYTF. The CDR3 region has the DNA TGTGCCTGGAGTGAGTTGGGTTATGGCTACACCTTC. Variable domain in full (rest from reference TRBV30 and TRBJ1-2): SQTIHQWPATLVQPVGSPLSLECTVEGTSNPNLYWYRQAAGRGLQLLFYSVGIGQISSEVPQNLSASRPQDRQFILSSKKLLLSDSGFYLCAWSELGYGYTFGSGTRLTVV.

The V call is TRBV25-1, the J call TRBJ2-5; tentatively, D is TRBD2 (5 bases). Germline loops: CDR1 MGHDK, CDR2 SYGVNS. This CDR3 comprises 13 residues. V lost 7 bases to trimming and J lost 5 bases, with 14 bases between them. CDR3: CASIGLASETQYF. CDR3 DNA: TGTGCCAGCATCGGCCTAGCAAGCGAGACCCAGTACTTC.

The chain joins TRBV6-1 to TRBJ2-1; D is undetermined. The CDR3 totals 17 residues. Germline CDR1 and CDR2: MNHNS and SASEGT. The V gene lost 4 bases and the J gene lost 4 bases, with 20 bases spanning the gap. In DNA, the CDR3 is TGTGCCAGCAGTGGACACGTTGCGGACGACCAATACAATGAGCAGTTCTTC. It translates to CASSGHVADDQYNEQFF.